The rows below give T cell receptor beta chains drawn from one sample of a study of cytomegalovirus exposure and HLA in healthy donors. The method was immunoSEQ multiplex PCR; TCRdb's version includes in-frame clones alone and lacks a portion of them. Among under 150,000 clones listed, over 60% were seen once. Input material: PBMCs. All receptors derive from a human donor in good health. Each CDR3 is given with its conserved first and last residue. The D gene is left open where the match is weak. A clone size is listed for some rows: how often the clone was seen (once, few, many), or a class if it is expanded.

V: TRBV5-5; D: TRBD2; J: TRBJ2-7; size: -; DNA: TGTGCCAGCAGCTTTGTTATGACTAGCCGAAGCTACGAGCAGTACTTC; CDR3: CASSFVMTSRSYEQYF
V: TRBV28; D: -; J: TRBJ1-3; size: -; DNA: TGTGCCAGCAGTTTAGGTGGGACATTTCGCTCTGGAAACACCATATATTTT; CDR3: CASSLGGTFRSGNTIYF
V: TRBV6-5; D: -; J: TRBJ2-2; size: few; DNA: TGTGCCAGCAGAACAGGGTGGACCGGGGAGCTGTTTTTT; CDR3: CASRTGWTGELFF
V: TRBV28; D: -; J: TRBJ1-2; size: -; DNA: TGTGCCAGCGGGGGCAACAGGCCCTCTGTTGGGGACACCTTC; CDR3: CASGGNRPSVGDTF
V: TRBV6-1; D: -; J: TRBJ1-5; size: -; DNA: TGTGCCAGCAGAGTAGGGACTTATAGCAATCAGCCCCAGCATTTT; CDR3: CASRVGTYSNQPQHF
V: TRBV9; D: -; J: TRBJ1-4; size: once; DNA: TGTGCCAGCAGCACCGGGGGAAGATTGGCTAATGAAAAACTGTTTTTT; CDR3: CASSTGGRLANEKLFF
V: TRBV29-1; D: -; J: TRBJ1-2; size: -; DNA: TGCAGCGTTCAGGACAGACCTCCCTATGGCTACACCTTC; CDR3: CSVQDRPPYGYTF
V: TRBV6-4; D: TRBD2; J: TRBJ2-3; size: few; DNA: TGTGCCAGCAGTGGCGGGGGGGCCACAGATACGCAGTATTTT; CDR3: CASSGGGATDTQYF
V: TRBV27; D: -; J: TRBJ2-4; size: few; DNA: TGTGCCAGCAGTTCCCTCCCCCACAGGGTGGGCAAAAACATTCAGTACTTC; CDR3: CASSSLPHRVGKNIQYF
V: TRBV15; D: TRBD1; J: TRBJ1-1; size: -; DNA: TGTGCCACCAGCAGTTGGGACAGGGGGGCACACACTGAAGCTTTCTTT; CDR3: CATSSWDRGAHTEAFF
V: TRBV19; D: -; J: TRBJ2-7; size: -; DNA: TGTGCCAGTAGTATGGGACATCCCATAGGGTACGAGCAGTACTTC; CDR3: CASSMGHPIGYEQYF
V: TRBV7-9; D: -; J: TRBJ1-3; size: -; DNA: TGTGCCAGCTACCATTTAGATCAGGACATCTCTGGAAACACCATATATTTT; CDR3: CASYHLDQDISGNTIYF
V: TRBV29-1; D: TRBD1; J: TRBJ1-5; size: -; DNA: TGCAGCGTGGGGACAGGGAATCAGCCCCAGCATTTT; CDR3: CSVGTGNQPQHF
V: TRBV19; D: TRBD2; J: TRBJ2-7; size: -; DNA: TGTGCCAGTAGTTCCAACCGAGGGGTAGCGGGGGTTTACGAGCAGTACTTC; CDR3: CASSSNRGVAGVYEQYF
V: TRBV7-2; D: -; J: TRBJ1-4; size: -; DNA: TGTGCCAGCAGCTTAGAAATTGTCAGGGTCAGTTCTGGAAAACTGTTTTTT; CDR3: CASSLEIVRVSSGKLFF
V: TRBV7-3; D: TRBD2; J: TRBJ2-1; size: -; DNA: TGTGCCAGCAGCTTAAACACGGGACTAGCGGGCAATGAGCAGTTCTTC; CDR3: CASSLNTGLAGNEQFF
V: TRBV5-4; D: -; J: TRBJ1-2; size: -; DNA: TGTACCAGCAGCCGCCGGGAAACCAATAACTATGGCTACACCTTC; CDR3: CTSSRRETNNYGYTF
V: TRBV25-1; D: -; J: TRBJ1-2; size: -; DNA: TGTGCCAGCAGGCCATCCCGGGAGAACTATGGCTACACCTTC; CDR3: CASRPSRENYGYTF
V: TRBV28; D: -; J: TRBJ1-1; size: -; DNA: TGTGCCATCTTGGGCGATATGAACACTGAAGCTTTCTTT; CDR3: CAILGDMNTEAFF
V: TRBV11-3; D: -; J: TRBJ2-2; size: -; DNA: TGTGCCAGCAGTTCTATTGTGGGGGAGCTGTTTTTT; CDR3: CASSSIVGELFF
V: TRBV4-1; D: TRBD2; J: TRBJ2-1; size: few; DNA: TGCGCCAGCAGCCCAACGGGACTAGCGGGAATGGTCTTC; CDR3: CASSPTGLAGMVF
V: TRBV15; D: TRBD1; J: TRBJ2-7; size: -; DNA: TGTGCCACCAGCAGAGATAGGGACAGGGGGGAGCAGTACTTC; CDR3: CATSRDRDRGEQYF
V: TRBV5-4; D: -; J: TRBJ1-1; size: few; DNA: TGTGCCAGCAGCTCGGGGAGGGTCTCCTTGGGGACTGAAGCTTTCTTT; CDR3: CASSSGRVSLGTEAFF
V: TRBV9; D: -; J: TRBJ2-7; size: -; DNA: TGTGCCAGCAGCGTAGGACGGTGGTTTGTGGGCTATAACTCCTACGAGCAGTACTTC; CDR3: CASSVGRWFVGYNSYEQYF
V: TRBV7-8; D: TRBD1; J: TRBJ2-7; size: -; DNA: TGTGCCAGCAGCTACCGGGACAGGGAGGGGAACGAGCAGTACTTC; CDR3: CASSYRDREGNEQYF
V: TRBV6-5; D: -; J: TRBJ2-1; size: once; DNA: TGTGCCAGCAGTTACGAGGGGGAGATTGGGAGCAATGAGCAGTTCTTC; CDR3: CASSYEGEIGSNEQFF
V: TRBV6-1; D: -; J: TRBJ1-1; size: -; DNA: TGTGCCAGCAGTTGGACAGTCGACCTGAACACTGAAGCTTTCTTT; CDR3: CASSWTVDLNTEAFF
V: TRBV15; D: TRBD2; J: TRBJ2-1; size: -; DNA: TGTGCCACCGGACTAGCGGGGTACAATGAGCAGTTCTTC; CDR3: CATGLAGYNEQFF
V: TRBV9; D: -; J: TRBJ2-3; size: -; DNA: TGTGCCAGCAGCGTCTCATCCGGGACAAGGAGCACAGATACGCAGTATTTT; CDR3: CASSVSSGTRSTDTQYF
V: TRBV27; D: -; J: TRBJ2-7; size: -; DNA: TGTGCCAGCAGTTTATCCCCAAATTACGAGCAGTACTTC; CDR3: CASSLSPNYEQYF
V: TRBV18; D: -; J: TRBJ2-7; size: few; DNA: TGTGCCAGCTCGCGACAGGTGGACTACGAGCAGTACTTC; CDR3: CASSRQVDYEQYF
V: TRBV18; D: TRBD1; J: TRBJ1-4; size: -; DNA: TGTGCCAGCTCACCGACTTCGACAGGGCGAGGGACTAATGAAAAACTGTTTTTT; CDR3: CASSPTSTGRGTNEKLFF
V: TRBV9; D: -; J: TRBJ1-1; size: -; DNA: TGTGCCAGCAGTGGTCAGGCGACCCCCGGGGTCACTGAAGCTTTCTTT; CDR3: CASSGQATPGVTEAFF
V: TRBV5-1; D: -; J: TRBJ2-1; size: once; DNA: TGCGCCAGCAGCTTGGGGCTGGAGGGTAATGAGCAGTTCTTC; CDR3: CASSLGLEGNEQFF
V: TRBV7-2; D: -; J: TRBJ2-1; size: -; DNA: TGTGCCAGCAGCCTTATAGTGGACAATGAGCAGTTCTTC; CDR3: CASSLIVDNEQFF
V: TRBV12-5; D: TRBD2; J: TRBJ2-1; size: -; DNA: TGTGCTAGTGGTTTGGGACCCACGGGGGGGCGGGATGAGCAGTTCTTC; CDR3: CASGLGPTGGRDEQFF
V: TRBV5-6; D: -; J: TRBJ2-7; size: -; DNA: TGTGCCAGCAGCTTGGCCGGAGTGAGCTGGGAGCAGTACTTC; CDR3: CASSLAGVSWEQYF
V: TRBV5-4; D: -; J: TRBJ2-5; size: once; DNA: TGTGCCAGCAGCTTGGACAACGGGGTACAAGAGACCCAGTACTTC; CDR3: CASSLDNGVQETQYF
V: TRBV6-6; D: -; J: TRBJ2-5; size: -; DNA: TGTGCCAGCAGTTACCGCTGGGGAGGAGAGACCCAGTACTTC; CDR3: CASSYRWGGETQYF
V: TRBV11-2; D: TRBD1; J: TRBJ2-3; size: -; DNA: TGTGCCGGCAGCTTAGGAGTAGGGGGCCCGACAGATACGCAGTATTTT; CDR3: CAGSLGVGGPTDTQYF
V: TRBV5-1; D: -; J: TRBJ2-5; size: -; DNA: TGCGCCAGCAGCTTGGAAGGGGGGGCTGGAGAGACCCAGTACTTC; CDR3: CASSLEGGAGETQYF
V: TRBV18; D: -; J: TRBJ1-5; size: -; DNA: TGTGCCAGCTCACCGGGTCCTCAGGAGCCCCAGCATTTT; CDR3: CASSPGPQEPQHF
V: TRBV7-9; D: TRBD1; J: TRBJ1-6; size: -; DNA: TGTGCCAGCAGCCCAGGGGGTAATAGTAATTCACCCCTCCACTTT; CDR3: CASSPGGNSNSPLHF
V: TRBV5-1; D: -; J: TRBJ2-1; size: -; DNA: TGCGCCAGCAGCTTGGCAGGTCATGAGCAGTTCTTC; CDR3: CASSLAGHEQFF
V: TRBV28; D: -; J: TRBJ1-5; size: once; DNA: TGTGCCAGCAGTTTCGGTGGGGGCTTGGGTCAGCCCCAGCATTTT; CDR3: CASSFGGGLGQPQHF
V: TRBV15; D: TRBD2; J: TRBJ2-7; size: -; DNA: TGTGCCACCAGAGTAGACGAGCGGGGCCCCTACGAGCAGTACTTC; CDR3: CATRVDERGPYEQYF
V: TRBV27; D: -; J: TRBJ2-7; size: few; DNA: TGTGCCAGCAGGGGAGGTGCCCACGAGCAGTACTTC; CDR3: CASRGGAHEQYF
V: TRBV5-6; D: TRBD1; J: TRBJ1-5; size: -; DNA: TGTGCCAGCAGCTTGTTTCAGGGGGCAGGCGGCAATCAGCCCCAGCATTTT; CDR3: CASSLFQGAGGNQPQHF
V: TRBV6-5; D: -; J: TRBJ2-3; size: few; DNA: TGTGCCAGCAGTTCTAGCACAGATACGCAGTATTTT; CDR3: CASSSSTDTQYF
V: TRBV5-1; D: -; J: TRBJ2-7; size: -; DNA: TGCGCCAGCAGCTTGGTGGGTTGGTCGGGACACCACACCACCTACGAGCAGTACTTC; CDR3: CASSLVGWSGHHTTYEQYF
V: TRBV25-1; D: TRBD2; J: TRBJ2-3; size: -; DNA: TGTGCCAGCAGTGAGTGGAGCGGGAGGGCCGCGAATACGCAGTATTTT; CDR3: CASSEWSGRAANTQYF
V: TRBV5-1; D: TRBD2; J: TRBJ2-5; size: -; DNA: TGCGCCAGCAGCCACTTAGCGGGGGCGGGCGAGACCCAGTACTTC; CDR3: CASSHLAGAGETQYF
V: TRBV5-1; D: -; J: TRBJ1-1; size: once; DNA: TGCGCCAGCAGCGCGGGGGGGGGCACTGAAGCTTTCTTT; CDR3: CASSAGGGTEAFF
V: TRBV7-3; D: -; J: TRBJ2-4; size: once; DNA: TGTGCCAGCAGCTTGGAGGGGGGGAATGGGGCCAAAAACATTCAGTACTTC; CDR3: CASSLEGGNGAKNIQYF
V: TRBV7-2; D: TRBD1; J: TRBJ2-5; size: -; DNA: TGTGCCAGCAGCTTATCAGGGGGACAGACCCAGTACTTC; CDR3: CASSLSGGQTQYF